This T cell receptor (beta chain) was recovered during a study of blood T cell repertoires in COVID-19. Study in general: Specimens from acute and convalescent COVID-19 originated in the United States, Italy and Spain. In each case, the material was cDNA or gDNA derived from T cells, B-cell-depleted T cells, or PBMCs.

Original methodology: Cell counts per sample came from amplifying reference gene primers. Sequencing was performed with immunoSEQ multiplex PCR; in TCRdb, only in-frame clones are kept and a portion is missing. The DNA was the basis for D and trimming; V, J and clone size are from that table. The repertoire holds 110,000 to 150,000 clones, with around 80% as singletons. Germline V gene sequence: CDR1 LGHNT, CDR2 FRNRAP. The CDR3 is 15 residues long. V lost 1 base, J lost 4 bases, and 2 bases stayed unmatched. The sample consisted of peripheral blood. The receptor comes from an elderly man with acute or convalescent COVID-19. The gene calls are TRBV12-5 and TRBJ2-1; 9 positions agree with TRBD2. This chain's CDR3 is CASGLGGGEYNEQFF. The CDR3 bases are TGTGCTAGTGGTTTGGGCGGGGGGGAATACAATGAGCAGTTCTTC.